One sample yielded the 32 T cell receptor beta chains listed below, sequenced in a study of blood T cell repertoires in COVID-19 (dated by TCRdb to 2018 to 2021). Library preparation used the immunoSEQ multiplex PCR assay. In TCRdb, the immuneACCESS table is reduced to in-frame sequences with V and J assigned. These tables do not hold every clone; where another copy was compared, an unresolved V gene accounts for under half, and the others remain unexplained. This sample is represented by fewer than 200,000 clones; around 79% of them were singletons. Less than 30% of the sample belongs to the ten largest clones. The sample was peripheral blood. Receptor source: an older woman with acute or convalescent COVID-19.

This clone was detected a few times. The chain employs TRBV9 and TRBJ2-3; D ambiguous. The CDR3 length is 14 residues. V was cut by 2 bases and J by 1 base, with 8 bases left in between. Germline CDR1 SGDLS, CDR2 YYNGEE. Here the CDR3 DNA reads TGTGCCAGCAGCGTTCGGCAGGGCACAGATACGCAGTATTTT. It translates to CASSVRQGTDTQYF.

As for this clone: This sample also contains other DNA sequences that code for the same CDR3. This rearrangement joins TRBV5-1 to TRBJ2-1; the match to TRBD2 covers 13 bases. CDR1 is SGHRS, CDR2 YFSETQ, per germline. Trimming took 4 bases from V and 9 from J; bases not matched to a gene: 4. The CDR3 has 14 residues. The CDR3 DNA reads as TGCGCCAGCAGCCCAGGACTAGCGGGAGTTGAGCAGTTCTTC. This encodes CASSPGLAGVEQFF.

The chain uses TRBV28 and TRBJ2-1; perhaps TRBD2 as D (6 bases). The V end was cut by 5 bases, the J end by 3 bases, with 14 bases between. CDR1 and CDR2 (germline): MDHEN, SYDVKM. The CDR3 spans 15 residues. The CDR3: CASSMTRAGYNEQFF. The CDR3 bases are TGTGCCAGCAGTATGACTAGAGCGGGCTACAATGAGCAGTTCTTC.

The genes are TRBV19 and TRBJ1-6; TRBD1 matches at 11 bases. Germline V gene data show CDR1 as LNHDA and CDR2 as SQIVND (reference sequence). After removal of 7 bases from V and 9 bases from J, the junction contained 2 bases not matched to a gene. The CDR3 spans 13 residues. In nucleotides, the CDR3 is TGTGCCAGTAAGGGGACAGGGGGTTCACCCCTCCACTTT. This codes for CASKGTGGSPLHF.

The chain recombines TRBV6-1 with TRBJ1-6, with D perhaps matching TRBD1 (5 bases). Germline V gene lookup returns CDR1 MNHNS and CDR2 SASEGT. This CDR3 is built from 14 residues. V lost 5 bases to trimming and J lost 9 bases, with 14 bases between them. For the CDR3, the DNA is TGTGCCAGCAGTTATCGCCAGGGTGGTTCACCCCTCCACTTT. This encodes CASSYRQGGSPLHF.

This clone was recorded a few times. This chain uses TRBV6-5 with TRBJ1-5; no reliable D call. The CDR3 loop spans 13 amino acids. Per germline, CDR1 MNHEY and CDR2 SVGAGI. V lost 7 bases and J 0 bases, leaving 7 bases between the germline ends. The CDR3 DNA reads as TGTGCCAGCACCCACTTTAGCAATCAGCCCCAGCATTTT. It translates to CASTHFSNQPQHF.

The V call is TRBV7-9, the J call TRBJ2-3, with 7 bases matching TRBD2. Germline V gene sequence: CDR1 SEHNR, CDR2 FQNEAQ (reference sequence). V gave up 0 bases and J gave up 1 base; unmatched junction bases: 4. The CDR3 sequence is 16 residues long. The CDR3 bases are TGTGCCAGCAGCTTAGCCAGCGGGACGGGCACAGATACGCAGTATTTT. It yields the protein CASSLASGTGTDTQYF.

This chain connects TRBV5-1 to TRBJ1-2; D is unclear. In germline, CDR1 is SGHRS, CDR2 YFSETQ. This CDR3 is built from 15 residues. Trimming shortened V by 1 base and J by 5 bases, and 15 bases separated the two germline ends. CDR3: CASSLSGKAEYGYTF. In DNA form, the CDR3 reads TGCGCCAGCAGCTTGTCGGGGAAGGCGGAGTATGGCTACACCTTC.

This rearrangement joins TRBV19 to TRBJ1-6, with TRBD1 identical over 7 bases. The junction had 3 bases not matched to a gene; V was cut back by 7 bases and J by 6 bases. Germline CDR1 reads LNHDA; CDR2 reads SQIVND (reference sequence). CDR3 length: 13 residues. The CDR3: CASNDRANSPLHF. CDR3 sequence (DNA): TGTGCCAGTAACGACAGGGCTAATTCACCCCTCCACTTT.

The chain uses TRBV5-1 and TRBJ1-6, with D unresolved. V shed 6 bases and J shed 0 bases, with 13 bases lying between them. This CDR3 is built from 16 residues. Germline-derived CDR1 and CDR2 are SGHRS and YFSETQ. CDR3 coding DNA: TGCGCCAGCAAGCTCGGAGGAAGCTCCTATAATTCACCCCTCCACTTT. Translating it yields CASKLGGSSYNSPLHF.

This rearrangement joins TRBV5-4 to TRBJ1-4; possibly TRBD1 for D (6 bases). Germline CDR1 reads SGHNT; CDR2 reads YYREEE (reference sequence). Trimming pared 4 bases from V and 7 bases from J, leaving 20 bases between. This CDR3 is 16 amino acids long. The CDR3 loop reads CASSRSTGMGSEKLFF. As DNA, the CDR3 is TGTGCCAGCAGCCGGAGTACAGGGATGGGTAGTGAAAAACTGTTTTTT.

This rearrangement joins TRBV18 to TRBJ1-2, with TRBD1 identical over 7 bases. The CDR3 loop spans 15 amino acids. CDR1 is KGHSH and CDR2 is LQKENI in the germline V gene. Trimming cost V 5 bases and J 6 bases; bases outside gene matches: 12. The CDR3 DNA reads as TGTGCCAGCTCAGTGACAGGGTCGAGAGGAGATGGCTACACCTTC. Translated: CASSVTGSRGDGYTF.

This sequence joins TRBV19 and TRBJ1-5, with D possibly being TRBD1 (5 bases). With 5 bases removed from V and 4 bases from J, the gap between germline ends came to 9 bases. From germline, CDR1 is LNHDA and CDR2 SQIVND (reference sequence). The CDR3 is made up of 13 amino acids. The CDR3 bases are TGTGCCAGTAGTCTGGGGCAAAATCAGCCCCAGCATTTT. Protein product: CASSLGQNQPQHF.

This clone was counted a single time. The V gene is TRBV9, the J gene TRBJ1-2; unclear D gene. The V gene's germline CDR1 is SGDLS and CDR2 YYNGEE. The CDR3 totals 13 residues. Trimming left V 3 bases short and J 4 bases short, with 10 bases between. In DNA, the CDR3 is TGTGCCAGCAGCGCAAGTGCAGTCTATGGCTACACCTTC. Protein product: CASSASAVYGYTF.

The chain couples TRBV4-1 to TRBJ1-1, with 9 bases identical to TRBD1. V trimming: 5 bases; J trimming: 1 base; junction bases outside the gene matches: 11. Germline values: CDR1 MGHRA, CDR2 YSYEKL. The CDR3 runs 17 residues. CDR3 sequence: CASSVQTGGAGNTEAFF. CDR3 DNA: TGCGCCAGCAGCGTCCAAACAGGGGGCGCGGGGAACACTGAAGCTTTCTTT.

The chain combines TRBV7-2 with TRBJ2-7; 7 bases align to TRBD2. The CDR3 is 16 residues long. V dropped 5 bases and J dropped 3; count of bases not matched to a gene: 13. CDR1 and CDR2 (germline): SGHTA, FQGNSA. CDR3 bases: TGTGCCAGCAGCCCAAGGTCCGGGACTACATTCTACGAGCAGTACTTC. Its translation: CASSPRSGTTFYEQYF.

This clone was seen a handful of times. V is TRBV4-1 and J is TRBJ1-2; 9 bases align to TRBD1. The CDR3 sequence is 18 residues long. The germline gives CDR1 MGHRA, CDR2 YSYEKL. The V segment lost 0 bases and the J segment 6 bases; nucleotides outside the gene matches: 14. This chain's CDR3 is CASSQDNEDRGAFNGYTF. Written as DNA, the CDR3 is TGCGCCAGCAGCCAAGACAACGAGGACAGGGGCGCGTTCAATGGCTACACCTTC.

This chain links TRBV5-5 with TRBJ2-1; 10 bases fit TRBD2. Trimming cost V 5 bases and J 1 base; bases outside gene matches: 9. The CDR3 length is 17 residues. Germline assignment: CDR1 SGHKS and CDR2 YYEKEE (reference sequence). CDR3 DNA: TGTGCCAGCAGGAGAAACACTAGCGGGACTTCCTACAATGAGCAGTTCTTC. This codes for CASRRNTSGTSYNEQFF.

The gene calls are TRBV5-1 and TRBJ1-6, with D possibly TRBD1 on 5 matching bases. Germline CDR1 is SGHRS and CDR2 is YFSETQ. With 0 bases removed from V and 7 bases from J, the gap between germline ends came to 8 bases. The CDR3 sequence is 14 residues long. CDR3: CASSLGQRNSPLHF. CDR3 sequence (DNA): TGCGCCAGCAGCTTGGGACAGAGAAATTCACCCCTCCACTTT. Using reference TRBV5-1 and TRBJ1-6 for the parts outside the CDR3, the full variable domain is KAGVTQTPRYLIKTRGQQVTLSCSPISGHRSVSWYQQTPGQGLQFLFEYFSETQRNKGNFPGRFSGRQFSNSRSEMNVSTLELGDSALYLCASSLGQRNSPLHFGNGTRLTVT.

The gene calls are TRBV18 and TRBJ1-1, with 12 positions matching TRBD1. The CDR3 has 13 residues. CDR1 is KGHSH, CDR2 LQKENI, per germline. V was pared by 3 bases and J by 8 bases, with 1 base of the junction left unmatched. The CDR3 reads CASSPGTGGEAFF. The CDR3 DNA is TGTGCCAGCTCACCCGGGACAGGGGGCGAAGCTTTCTTT.

The chain uses TRBV30 and TRBJ2-7; 9 nucleotides match TRBD1. The CDR3 runs 13 residues. V was clipped by 3 bases and J by 7 bases; unmatched bases: 7. Per the germline V gene, CDR1 is GTSNPN and CDR2 is SVGIG (reference sequence). The CDR3 protein is CAWRRQGVGEQYF. DNA of the CDR3: TGTGCCTGGAGACGACAGGGGGTAGGAGAGCAGTACTTC.

The V call is TRBV6-6, the J call TRBJ2-7; 13 nucleotides agree with TRBD2. J was trimmed by 3 bases and V by 6 bases; bases with no gene match: 5. From germline, CDR1 is MNHNY and CDR2 SVGAGI (reference sequence). CDR3 length: 15 residues. CDR3 loop: CASSYRTSGSYEQYF. The CDR3, as DNA: TGTGCCAGCAGCTATCGGACTAGCGGGAGCTACGAGCAGTACTTC.

In its sample, this clone was seen a few times. This chain joins TRBV10-3 and TRBJ2-1, with D possibly being TRBD1 (6 bases). Germline CDR1 is ENHRY and CDR2 is SYGVKD. This CDR3 spans 15 amino acids. V gave up 4 bases and J gave up 5 bases, with 15 bases separating them. The CDR3 protein is CAISGSGAENNEQFF. CDR3 in DNA: TGTGCCATCAGTGGGTCAGGGGCCGAAAACAATGAGCAGTTCTTC.

The chain is built from TRBV5-4 and TRBJ2-5; D may be TRBD2 (6 bases). With 4 bases removed from V and 5 bases from J, the gap between germline ends came to 18 bases. The CDR3 covers 15 residues. Looked up from germline, CDR1 is SGHNT and CDR2 is YYREEE (reference sequence). CDR3 DNA sequence: TGTGCCAGCAGCGAAGCTAGCGCCGGACGGGAGACCCAGTACTTC. As protein: CASSEASAGRETQYF.

This clone showed up just a few times. V usage is TRBV2 and J usage is TRBJ2-2; D gene uncertain. In germline, CDR1 is SNHLY, CDR2 FYNNEI. This CDR3 is built from 14 residues. The V end lost 5 bases, the J end lost 0 bases, and 7 bases lay between the germline ends. DNA for the CDR3: TGTGCCAGCAGTTTTTTCGCGAACACCGGGGAGCTGTTTTTT. This translates into CASSFFANTGELFF.

The genes are TRBV19 and TRBJ2-7; a possible D gene is TRBD1 (5 bases). Between the trimmed V and J ends, which lost 4 bases and 0 bases, there was a span of 16 bases. CDR3 length: 16 amino acids. Germline V CDR1 and CDR2: LNHDA, SQIVND (reference sequence). The CDR3 nucleotides read TGTGCCAGTAGTACCCCTTACAGGAAAAACTCCTACGAGCAGTACTTC. This codes for CASSTPYRKNSYEQYF.

The V and J genes are TRBV19 and TRBJ2-5; 8 nucleotides align to TRBD1. The CDR3 has 19 amino acids. From germline, CDR1 is LNHDA and CDR2 SQIVND (reference sequence). V lost 5 bases and J lost 0; bases outside the gene matches: 17. CDR3 residues: CASSSSRGQEGGYQETQYF. The CDR3 nucleotides read TGTGCCAGTAGTTCCTCTCGGGGACAGGAAGGGGGGTACCAAGAGACCCAGTACTTC.

This clone was seen a single time. The DNA for the CDR3 is TGTGCCAGCAGCTTAAGTTACCAGACTGAAGCTTTCTTT. Encoded protein: CASSLSYQTEAFF. J is TRBJ1-1 and V is TRBV7-3; D call uncertain. V was cut by 1 base and J by 5 bases, with 8 bases left in between. The length of the CDR3 is 13 residues. Germline CDR1 SGHTA, CDR2 FQGTGA.

The chain combines TRBV3-1 (or the pseudogene TRBV3-2) with TRBJ1-1; TRBD1 matches 8 bases. The germline V gene has CDR1 LGHDT and CDR2 YNNKEL (reference sequence). The CDR3 extends over 14 amino acids. With V trimmed by 0 bases and J by 6 bases, 3 bases remained unmatched. The CDR3 sequence: CASSQEGQDAEAFF. CDR3 bases: TGTGCCAGCAGCCAAGAGGGACAGGACGCTGAAGCTTTCTTT.

The chain combines TRBV15 with TRBJ2-2, with TRBD2 matching 15 bases. Germline V gives CDR1 LNHNV, CDR2 YYDKDF (reference sequence). V shed 4 bases, J shed 6 bases, and the junction held 6 bases outside the gene matches. The CDR3 runs to 17 residues. DNA for the CDR3: TGTGCCACCAGCAATATGTGGACTAGCGGGGGGGCCGGGGAGCTGTTTTTT. Translated: CATSNMWTSGGAGELFF.

The V call is TRBV18, the J call TRBJ1-5; no clear D. This CDR3 contains 13 residues. V dropped 10 bases and J dropped 0 bases, with 10 bases sitting between them. From germline, CDR1 is KGHSH and CDR2 LQKENI. For the CDR3, the DNA is TGTGCCAACGGAGTTTATAGCAATCAGCCCCAGCATTTT. It yields the protein CANGVYSNQPQHF.

Here the CDR3 reads CATTSGFSEQYF. The DNA of the CDR3 is TGTGCCACAACTAGCGGGTTCTCCGAGCAGTACTTC. The chain carries TRBV6-5 and TRBJ2-7; 9 bases align to TRBD2. The ends lost 10 bases at V and 6 bases at J; junction bases unmatched: 7. Germline V gene data show CDR1 as MNHEY and CDR2 as SVGAGI. The CDR3 runs 12 residues.